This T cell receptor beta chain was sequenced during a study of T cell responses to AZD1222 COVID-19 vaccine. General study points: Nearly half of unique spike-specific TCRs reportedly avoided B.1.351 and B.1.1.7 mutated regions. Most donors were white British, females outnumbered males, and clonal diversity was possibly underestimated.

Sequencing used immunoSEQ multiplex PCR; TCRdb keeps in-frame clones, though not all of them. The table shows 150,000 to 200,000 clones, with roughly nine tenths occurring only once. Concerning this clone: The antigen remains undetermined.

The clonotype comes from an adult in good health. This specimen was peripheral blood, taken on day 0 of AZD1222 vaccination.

CDR3 nucleotides: TGTGCCAGCAGGCCCCAGACAGGGAACTATGGCTACACCTTC. Its protein is CASRPQTGNYGYTF. V usage is TRBV6-5 and J usage is TRBJ1-2, with 7 bases identical to TRBD1. Germline assignment: CDR1 MNHEY and CDR2 SVGAGI. CDR3 size: 14 residues. V shed 6 bases, J shed 2 bases, and the junction held 6 bases outside the gene matches.